The 20 T cell receptor beta chains listed next were all sequenced from one sample in a study of cytomegalovirus exposure and HLA in healthy donors. PCR amplification relied on 60 Vbeta primers (plus 13 Jbeta primers). Sequencing used immunoSEQ multiplex PCR; TCRdb keeps in-frame clones, though not all of them. The profile shows some 130,000 clones, 8.9% of them singletons. The sequenced sample was PBMCs. Source of these receptors: a woman aged 40 to 55 in good health and CMV-seropositive.

The CDR3 DNA follows: TGCGCCAGCAGCTCCTACGGGACAGACAATTCACCCCTCCACTTT. It is translated as CASSSYGTDNSPLHF. The rearrangement uses TRBV5-1 and TRBJ1-6, with 7 bases that match TRBD1. Germline V CDR1 and CDR2: SGHRS, YFSETQ. The CDR3 is 15 residues long. Trimming removed 3 bases from V and 7 bases from J; junction bases left unmatched: 7.

The chain links TRBV19 to TRBJ1-1; D ambiguous. Trimming took off 7 bases at V and 1 base at J, with 13 bases between the two ends. The CDR3 loop spans 14 amino acids. The germline gives CDR1 LNHDA, CDR2 SQIVND (reference sequence). For the CDR3, the DNA is TGTGCCAGTACCAGGAGGGAATCGAACACTGAAGCTTTCTTT. This encodes CASTRRESNTEAFF.

This chain uses TRBV2 with TRBJ2-7, with TRBD1 matching 9 bases. CDR3 length equals 16 residues. Germline loops: CDR1 SNHLY, CDR2 FYNNEI. V lost 4 bases to trimming and J lost 0 bases; unmatched junction nucleotides: 7. The CDR3 is CASSGGTGSSSYEQYF. DNA for the CDR3: TGTGCCAGCAGTGGGGGGACAGGGTCTTCCTCCTACGAGCAGTACTTC.

The chain uses TRBV7-9 and TRBJ2-5; 12 bases are a match to TRBD2. The closer fit of TRBJ2-7 to the DNA end suggests the J call may be wrong. The CDR3 is 15 amino acids. CDR1 and CDR2 from the germline V gene are SEHNR and FQNEAQ (reference sequence). CDR3 region: CASSSPSGGAYEQYF. CDR3 nucleotide sequence: TGTGCCAGCAGCTCCCCTAGCGGGGGGGCGTACGAGCAGTACTTC.

V usage is TRBV6-1 and J usage is TRBJ2-5; D is possibly TRBD2 (5 bases). V was clipped by 5 bases and J by 1 base, with 8 bases between them. Germline CDR1 reads MNHNS; CDR2 reads SASEGT. The length of the CDR3 is 13 residues. CDR3 in amino acids: CASSQDFQETQYF. As DNA, the CDR3 is TGTGCCAGCAGTCAGGACTTCCAAGAGACCCAGTACTTC.

Of note for this clone: A junction boundary mismatches the germline segment, possibly from a read error. CDR3 nucleotides: TGTGCCAGCAGCCTCCGAAAAGGGGGCCAATTAAATTTT. It specifies CASSLRKGGQLNF. This sequence joins TRBV5-6 and TRBJ1-4, with 7 positions matching TRBD1. The CDR3 has 13 residues. Germline lookup yields CDR1 SGHDT and CDR2 YYEEEE.

This clone has more than one count but fewer than ten. V usage is TRBV27 and J usage is TRBJ1-2, with D possibly matching TRBD1 (6 bases). Trimming shortened V by 3 bases and J by 0 bases, and 14 bases separated the two germline ends. The germline CDR1 and CDR2 sequences are MNHEY and SMNVEV (reference sequence). The CDR3 totals 16 residues. The CDR3 loop is CASSFLRTDTNYGYTF. CDR3 nucleotide sequence: TGTGCCAGCAGTTTCCTCAGGACAGATACTAACTATGGCTACACCTTC.

The table lists this clone with a few counts. V usage is TRBV4-2 and J usage is TRBJ1-1; TRBD1 might be the D (5 bases). The CDR3 sequence is 15 residues long. V lost 3 bases to trimming and J lost 3 bases, with 14 bases between them. Germline V gene sequence: CDR1 LGHNA, CDR2 YNFKEQ. The CDR3 sequence is CASSQGIQGDTEAFF. The CDR3 DNA is TGTGCCAGCAGCCAGGGAATCCAGGGCGACACTGAAGCTTTCTTT.

In its sample, this clone was seen a few times. The rearrangement joins TRBV5-1 to TRBJ2-3; 8 bases are shared with TRBD1. The germline gives CDR1 SGHRS, CDR2 YFSETQ. CDR3 size: 14 residues. V lost 7 bases to trimming and J lost 3 bases; unmatched junction nucleotides: 7. CDR3 loop: CASGQGGNTDTQYF. The CDR3 DNA reads as TGCGCCAGCGGACAGGGAGGCAATACAGATACGCAGTATTTT.

The rearrangement links TRBV29-1 to TRBJ1-1; a weak D match, TRBD1 (5 bases). V gave up 3 bases and J gave up 5 bases, with 13 bases separating them. Looked up from germline, CDR1 is SQVTM and CDR2 is ANQGSEA. The CDR3 extends over 13 amino acids. DNA for the CDR3: TGCAGCGTTGATCACCCAGGGAGGACTGAAGCTTTCTTT. Amino acids: CSVDHPGRTEAFF. Full variable domain (rest looked up from reference TRBV29-1 and TRBJ1-1): SAVISQKPSRDICQRGTSLTIQCQVDSQVTMMFWYRQQPGQSLTLIATANQGSEATYESGFVIDKFPISRPNLTFSTLTVSNMSPEDSSIYLCSVDHPGRTEAFFGQGTRLTVV.

This chain connects TRBV7-8 to TRBJ2-2; no definite D call. The CDR3 is made up of 13 amino acids. From germline, CDR1 is SGHVS and CDR2 FQNEAQ. Trimming took off 1 base at V and 6 bases at J, with 6 bases between the two ends. Here the CDR3 reads CASSLVGAGELFF. DNA for the CDR3: TGTGCCAGCAGCTTAGTGGGCGCCGGGGAGCTGTTTTTT.

CDR3 DNA sequence: TGCGCCAGCAGCCTGTTAGGAGGGGCAACTAATGAAAAACTGTTTTTT. Its translation: CASSLLGGATNEKLFF. V usage is TRBV4-1 and J usage is TRBJ1-4; maybe TRBD1 (5 bases). V was pared by 4 bases and J by 0 bases, with 12 bases between. This CDR3 is built from 16 residues. Germline V lookup: CDR1 MGHRA, CDR2 YSYEKL.

The sample holds many counts of this clone. V and J are TRBV4-1 and TRBJ1-1; 11 bases match TRBD1. From germline, CDR1 is MGHRA and CDR2 YSYEKL. The CDR3 runs to 15 residues. V dropped 2 bases and J dropped 4; count of bases not matched to a gene: 3. CDR3 coding DNA: TGCGCCAGCAGCCAACTCGGGACAGGGGGCACTGAAGCTTTCTTT. This translates into CASSQLGTGGTEAFF.

This clone turned up a few times. This chain links TRBV2 with TRBJ2-5; 9 bases are shared with TRBD2. Germline V gives CDR1 SNHLY, CDR2 FYNNEI. This CDR3 region has 18 residues. Unmatched junction bases numbered 13, after V lost 0 bases and J lost 5 bases. In nucleotides, the CDR3 is TGTGCCAGCAGTGAAGCCGGGCCTAGCAGCGGGGGGTGGGAGACCCAGTACTTC. This encodes CASSEAGPSSGGWETQYF.

In this sample, this clone turned up a few times. The rearrangement uses TRBV7-9 and TRBJ2-5; 14 bases are shared with TRBD2. The V gene's germline CDR1 is SEHNR and CDR2 FQNEAQ (reference sequence). The ends lost 5 bases at V and 5 bases at J; junction bases unmatched: 10. The CDR3 loop spans 17 amino acids. The CDR3 bases are TGTGCCAGCAGCCTGGGACTAGCGGGGGCGTTCAGGGAGACCCAGTACTTC. Its protein is CASSLGLAGAFRETQYF.

This clone appeared a few times. V usage is TRBV6-5 and J usage is TRBJ1-2; 8 bases align to TRBD1. With 6 bases clipped from V and 2 bases from J, the junction kept 5 bases outside the gene matches. CDR3 length equals 14 residues. The germline V gene has CDR1 MNHEY and CDR2 SVGAGI. CDR3 DNA sequence: TGTGCCAGCAGCCCGACAGGGGAGAACTATGGCTACACCTTC. It yields the protein CASSPTGENYGYTF.

This clone showed up just a few times. The chain has TRBV11-2 and TRBJ1-2; TRBD1 is a possible D gene (6 bases). Trimming removed 3 bases at V and 2 bases at J, with 13 bases between. The CDR3 is 15 amino acids. Germline V gives CDR1 SGHAT, CDR2 FQNNGV. The CDR3 nucleotides read TGTGCCAGCAGCTTCCTACCGACAGGAAACTATGGCTACACCTTC. Encoded protein: CASSFLPTGNYGYTF.

This clone has more than one count but fewer than ten. The rearrangement uses TRBV29-1 and TRBJ2-3; D possibly corresponds to TRBD2 (5 bases). Trimming took off 7 bases at V and 5 bases at J, with 16 bases between the two ends. CDR1 is SQVTM and CDR2 is ANQGSEA in the germline V gene. The CDR3 consists of 13 residues. The CDR3 sequence: CSGAPILEDTQYF. The CDR3 DNA reads as TGCAGCGGGGCCCCTATACTAGAAGATACGCAGTATTTT.

The rearrangement uses TRBV2 and TRBJ2-7, with D maybe TRBD2 (6 bases). CDR3 length equals 15 residues. CDR1 and CDR2 (germline): SNHLY, FYNNEI. The ends were cut back, 6 bases at V and 1 base at J, with 16 bases in the middle. For the CDR3, the DNA is TGTGCCAGCAGGGACGTGGGACTGAGTTCCTACGAGCAGTACTTC. Translated: CASRDVGLSSYEQYF.

This clone was counted a few times. The V call is TRBV16, the J call TRBJ1-2; 7 bases align to TRBD1. CDR1 and CDR2 (germline): KGHSY, FQNENV. Trimming at V came to 0 bases and at J to 4 bases, leaving 2 bases not matched to a gene. The CDR3 has 14 residues. In DNA, the CDR3 is TGTGCCAGCAGCCAATCGGGGACAGCCTATGGCTACACCTTC. This translates into CASSQSGTAYGYTF.